The 29 T cell receptor beta chains in this list originate from one sample, sequenced in a study of T-cell memory formation after mild COVID-19. TCRdb reprocessed the 5' RACE reads with MiXCR, giving one entry per CDR3 protein. The sample holds about 340,000 distinct CDR3 sequences, 20% to 25% seen once. Input material: PBMCs or a T cell subset sorted from them (not recorded which). The receptor source for this set is a man aged 18-30 years who had mild COVID-19 (a few samples of this study predate the infection). Cell type and time point are not known.

This chain connects TRBV2 to TRBJ2-3; 7 bases fit TRBD2. V lost 3 bases, J lost 4 bases, and 13 bases stayed unmatched. CDR1 SNHLY and CDR2 FYNNEI come from the germline V gene. CDR3 length: 17 amino acids. The CDR3 nucleotides are TGTGCCAGCAGTGACTCTTGGGGGGGGAATGGTGCAGATACGCAGTATTTT. Translation: CASSDSWGGNGADTQYF.

The table lists this clonotype with a few counts. Here the CDR3 DNA reads TGTGCCAGCAGTCTCGACGAGCAGTACGTC. Encoded protein: CASSLDEQYV. The J gene is TRBJ2-7, the V gene TRBV27; D uncertain. V shed 5 bases and J shed 5 bases, with 4 bases lying between them. The germline V gene has CDR1 MNHEY and CDR2 SMNVEV (reference sequence). The CDR3 runs to 10 residues.

This clonotype was detected a few times. The genes are TRBV15 and TRBJ1-1, with D perhaps TRBD1 (6 bases). Germline V CDR1 and CDR2: LNHNV, YYDKDF (reference sequence). The V end was cut by 4 bases, the J end by 7 bases, with 13 bases between. CDR3 length: 13 residues. This chain's CDR3 is CATSMGGQVEAFF. The CDR3 DNA sequence: TGTGCCACCAGCATGGGGGGGCAAGTTGAAGCTTTCTTT.

This clonotype occurred a few times. The chain employs TRBV10-3 and TRBJ2-5; 7 bases agree with TRBD1. Trimming removed 10 bases from V and 2 bases from J; junction bases left unmatched: 4. CDR3 size: 12 residues. CDR1 ENHRY and CDR2 SYGVKD come from the germline V gene. The CDR3 nucleotides are TGTGCCACGACGGACAGGCAAGAGACCCAGTACTTC. It specifies CATTDRQETQYF.

This clonotype was detected only a few times. This chain links TRBV4-3 with TRBJ2-2; 8 bases match TRBD2. V shed 2 bases and J 7 bases; nucleotides not matched to a gene: 6. CDR1 and CDR2 (germline): LGHNA, YSLEER. This CDR3 region has 15 residues. In nucleotides, the CDR3 is TGCGCCAGCAGCCAACAGGGACTAGTTGGCGGGGAGCTGTTTTTT. It translates to CASSQQGLVGGELFF.

This clonotype was detected many times. This chain uses TRBV28 with TRBJ2-7; D not certain. Germline values: CDR1 MDHEN, CDR2 SYDVKM. This CDR3 contains 14 residues. The V end lost 5 bases, the J end lost 2 bases, and 13 bases lay between the germline ends. The CDR3 nucleotides read TGTGCCAGCAGTGCTCATCATTTGACCTACGAGCAGTACGTC. Translation gives CASSAHHLTYEQYV.

This clonotype came up a few times. The rearrangement uses TRBV11-2 and TRBJ1-5; no clear D. With 5 bases removed from V and 3 bases from J, the gap between germline ends came to 8 bases. This CDR3 has 13 residues. CDR1 and CDR2 (germline): SGHAT, FQNNGV. The CDR3 is CASSPSHNQPQHF. For the CDR3, the DNA is TGTGCCAGCAGCCCGTCTCACAATCAGCCCCAGCATTTT.

This chain's CDR3 is CASSYFDEQFF. CDR3 nucleotide sequence: TGTGCCAGCAGTTACTTCGATGAGCAGTTCTTC. The J gene is TRBJ2-1, the V gene TRBV6-6; D gene ambiguous. Trimming pared 1 base from V and 8 bases from J, leaving 3 bases between. Per germline, CDR1 MNHNY and CDR2 SVGAGI (reference sequence). CDR3 size: 11 residues.

The chain links TRBV7-2 to TRBJ2-3, with a weak D call TRBD2 (5 bases). The ends were cut back, 1 base at V and 1 base at J, with 12 bases in the middle. The germline gives CDR1 SGHTA, CDR2 FQGNSA. This CDR3 has 16 residues. The CDR3 protein is CASSLVPGYGTDTQYF. As DNA, the CDR3 is TGTGCCAGCAGCTTAGTTCCGGGATATGGCACAGATACGCAGTATTTT.

This clonotype came up a few times. The chain carries TRBV7-8 and TRBJ2-2, with a possible D match to TRBD1 (6 bases). The V gene lost 6 bases and the J gene lost 5 bases, with 16 bases spanning the gap. In germline, CDR1 is SGHVS, CDR2 FQNEAQ. This CDR3 is built from 15 residues. The CDR3 loop is CASRSGTSGTGELFF. DNA for the CDR3: TGTGCCAGCAGATCCGGGACATCGGGGACCGGGGAGCTGTTTTTT.

As for this clonotype: Given a much more abundant clone one base away, this may be a read error. V and J are TRBV4-1 and TRBJ2-1, with a possible D match to TRBD2 (6 bases). This CDR3 comprises 16 residues. The V gene lost 0 bases and the J gene lost 0 bases, with 9 bases spanning the gap. CDR1 is MGHRA, CDR2 YSYEKL, per germline. The CDR3 DNA is TGCGCCAGCAGCCAAGATCTAGCGAGCTCCTACAATGAGCAGTTCTTC. It yields the protein CASSQDLASSYNEQFF.

This chain links TRBV2 with TRBJ2-7; D gene unclear. Trimming removed 11 bases at V and 1 base at J, with 12 bases between. This CDR3 has 12 amino acids. Germline V gene sequence: CDR1 SNHLY, CDR2 FYNNEI. The CDR3 bases are TGTGCCGGGTTTGGGATTTCCTACGAGCAGTACGTC. Translating gives CAGFGISYEQYV.

This clonotype was found a few times. This chain connects TRBV6-2 or TRBV6-3 to TRBJ1-6; possible D gene TRBD1, 5 bases. Germline V gene data show CDR1 as MNHEY and CDR2 as SVGEGT. This CDR3 contains 15 residues. V was cut by 5 bases and J by 7 bases, with 15 bases left in between. CDR3: CASSRLGPNNSPLHF. The CDR3 nucleotides are TGTGCCAGCAGTCGTCTGGGACCTAACAATTCACCCCTCCACTTT.

This chain uses TRBV29-1 with TRBJ1-3; D call uncertain. The germline V gene has CDR1 SQVTM and CDR2 ANQGSEA. Trimming pared 4 bases from V and 2 bases from J, leaving 6 bases between. This CDR3 is built from 12 residues. CDR3 DNA: TGCAGCGTTGGGTTACCTGGAAACACCATATATTTT. Amino acid sequence: CSVGLPGNTIYF.

The V call is TRBV5-1, the J call TRBJ2-7; D might be TRBD1 or TRBD2, each matching 5 bases. Trimming removed 3 bases at V and 2 bases at J, with 18 bases between. Germline values: CDR1 SGHRS, CDR2 YFSETQ. The CDR3 has 16 residues. CDR3 nucleotide sequence: TGCGCCAGCAGCTCGGGGTCGGGGCTCCGACCCTACGAGCAGTACTTC. Amino acids: CASSSGSGLRPYEQYF.

The chain joins TRBV20-1 to TRBJ2-1; D ambiguous. Per the germline V gene, CDR1 is DFQATT and CDR2 is SNEGSKA (reference sequence). Trimming shortened V by 0 bases and J by 8 bases, and 8 bases separated the two germline ends. This CDR3 is built from 12 residues. CDR3 sequence reads: CSARDFRYEQFF. In DNA, the CDR3 is TGCAGTGCTAGAGATTTCAGATATGAGCAGTTCTTC.

The V gene is TRBV7-2, the J gene TRBJ1-3; D is unclear. CDR1 and CDR2 from the germline V gene are SGHTA and FQGNSA. With 0 bases removed from V and 4 bases from J, the gap between germline ends came to 10 bases. CDR3 length: 15 amino acids. This CDR3 is CASSLAPNTGNTIYF. The CDR3 nucleotides are TGTGCCAGCAGCTTAGCCCCGAACACGGGAAACACCATATATTTT.

This clonotype has only a few counts. J is TRBJ2-1 and V is TRBV4-3; D gene uncertain. The CDR3 is 13 amino acids. Trimming stripped 5 bases from V and 4 bases from J, with 9 bases between. Germline-derived CDR1 and CDR2 are LGHNA and YSLEER. CDR3 loop: CASSMDRYNEQFF. The CDR3 DNA is TGCGCCAGCAGCATGGACCGGTACAATGAGCAGTTCTTC.

Concerning this clonotype itself: A much larger clone differs from this one at a single base, so this may be a read error. The chain employs TRBV6-5 and TRBJ1-5; no clear D. This CDR3 spans 14 amino acids. The V gene's germline CDR1 is MNHEY and CDR2 SVGAGI. The CDR3 DNA reads TGTGACAGCAGTTACGGGGTAAGCAATCAGCCCCAGCATTTT. Amino acid sequence: CDSSYGVSNQPQHF.

The chain employs TRBV6-2 or TRBV6-3 and TRBJ2-1; 7 bases map to TRBD2. CDR1 and CDR2 from the germline V gene are MNHEY and SVGEGT. CDR3 length: 9 amino acids. V lost 8 bases, J lost 13 bases, and 2 bases stayed unmatched. CDR3 residues: CASGRGQFF. The DNA for the CDR3 is TGTGCCAGCGGGAGGGGACAGTTCTTC.

The chain combines TRBV5-1 with TRBJ2-5; TRBD1 matches 7 bases. The V segment lost 3 bases and the J segment 0 bases; nucleotides outside the gene matches: 2. The CDR3 runs to 14 residues. Germline-derived CDR1 and CDR2 are SGHRS and YFSETQ. The CDR3 region has the DNA TGCGCCAGCAGCTCCGACAGGGACCAAGAGACCCAGTACTTC. It translates to CASSSDRDQETQYF.

The CDR3 region is CASSPDRDKLFF. CDR3 bases: TGCGCCAGCAGCCCGGACAGGGACAAACTGTTTTTT. The chain links TRBV5-1 to TRBJ1-4; 8 nucleotides agree with TRBD1. The germline CDR1 and CDR2 sequences are SGHRS and YFSETQ. With 4 bases clipped from V and 11 bases from J, the junction kept 4 bases outside the gene matches. The CDR3 loop spans 12 amino acids.

In this sample, this clonotype turned up many times. V usage is TRBV11-2 and J usage is TRBJ2-7; D might be TRBD2 (5 bases). V lost 5 bases, J lost 3 bases, and 14 bases lay in between. The CDR3 totals 14 residues. Germline V CDR1 and CDR2: SGHAT, FQNNGV. CDR3 region: CASSPGEWSYEQYV. The CDR3 region has the DNA TGTGCCAGCAGCCCCGGGGAGTGGAGCTACGAGCAGTACGTC.

The chain is built from TRBV3-1 and TRBJ2-1; D not resolved. There are 13 residues in the CDR3. The V gene lost 2 bases and the J gene lost 7 bases, with 9 bases spanning the gap. Germline CDR1 reads LGHDT; CDR2 reads YNNKEL (reference sequence). The CDR3 nucleotides are TGTGCCAGCAGCCAATCACTGAAAAATGAGCAGTTCTTC. Its protein is CASSQSLKNEQFF.

This clonotype is a singleton in its sample. J is TRBJ2-5 and V is TRBV20-1, with 9 bases fitting TRBD1. CDR3 length: 13 amino acids. V lost 5 bases, J lost 4 bases, and 5 bases stayed unmatched. Germline assignment: CDR1 DFQATT and CDR2 SNEGSKA (reference sequence). CDR3 nucleotide sequence: TGCAGTGCTCCGGGACAGGGTGGAGAGACCCAGTACTTC. Translation gives CSAPGQGGETQYF.

This clonotype was found a few times. This chain links TRBV9 with TRBJ1-1; a weak D match, TRBD1 (5 bases). CDR1 is SGDLS and CDR2 is YYNGEE in the germline V gene. V shed 3 bases and J shed 6 bases, with 9 bases lying between them. The CDR3 length is 12 residues. The CDR3 loop is CASSGKTAEAFF. CDR3 nucleotides: TGTGCCAGCAGCGGGAAGACAGCTGAAGCTTTCTTT.

The table lists this clonotype with many counts. The J gene is TRBJ1-2, the V gene TRBV6-6, with D unresolved. Germline V gene sequence: CDR1 MNHNY, CDR2 SVGAGI (reference sequence). The length of the CDR3 is 11 residues. V lost 5 bases to trimming and J lost 2 bases, with 3 bases between them. CDR3 protein: CASSPNYGYTF. For the CDR3, the DNA is TGTGCCAGCAGTCCAAACTATGGCTACACCTTC.

This clonotype was counted between two and nine times. The chain uses TRBV7-2 and TRBJ1-2; D is unclear. In germline, CDR1 is SGHTA, CDR2 FQGNSA. Trimming took 1 base from V and 8 from J, leaving 14 bases between them. The length of the CDR3 is 14 residues. The DNA of the CDR3 is TGTGCCAGCAGCTTAGAGAGCAAGGTGTACGGCTACACCTTC. Translated: CASSLESKVYGYTF.

This chain uses TRBV7-2 with TRBJ2-3; the match to TRBD1 covers 9 bases. V lost 5 bases, J lost 5 bases, and 8 bases stayed unmatched. Germline CDR1 SGHTA, CDR2 FQGNSA. The CDR3 consists of 15 residues. Here the CDR3 reads CASSPRTGARDTQYF. CDR3 DNA: TGTGCCAGCAGCCCGAGGACAGGGGCTAGAGATACGCAGTATTTT.